This T cell receptor beta chain was recovered during a study of T-cell memory formation after mild COVID-19. Study background: TCR clusters were mostly confined to one donor each. Study-level results: Later expanders leaned toward CD4+, whereas clones contracting from day 15 to 85 were balanced CD4/CD8. Among CD4+ contracting clones, most were CM and EM, and CD8+ ones EMRA.

V was pared by 7 bases and J by 8 bases, with 27 bases between. The CDR3 loop spans 17 amino acids. Germline CDR1 is SNHLY and CDR2 is FYNNEI. TCRalpha and TCRbeta libraries used 5'RACE with constant-segment primers and UMIs. MiXCR was run by TCRdb on the 5' RACE reads, yielding one entry per CDR3 protein. The sample consists of fewer than 500,000 distinct CDR3 sequences, about 23% of them appearing once. To note about this clonotype: Its antigen is not known.

Sequenced input: PBMCs or a T cell subset sorted from them (not recorded which). The chain carries TRBV2 and TRBJ2-1, with D possibly matching TRBD1 (7 bases). This TCR derives from an adult woman who had mild COVID-19 (a few samples of this study predate the infection). Cell type and time point are not known. For the CDR3, the DNA is TGTGCCAGCAAAAGGCAGGGGGGTCCGTTCAGTGTGGATGAGCAGTTCTTC. Its protein product is CASKRQGGPFSVDEQFF.